Listed below are T cell receptor beta chains from one sample, sequenced in a study of blood T cell repertoires in COVID-19. Some clones are missing from TCRdb's copy, which holds only in-frame ones; the method was immunoSEQ multiplex PCR. The table records some 150,000 clones, 88% of them present only once. The sample comprised peripheral blood. The receptors stem from a human donor in a cohort sampled during active COVID-19. The CDR3 runs from the conserved cysteine through the conserved F or W. Fields, in order: CDR3 protein, CDR3 DNA, V gene, J gene, D gene, clone size. D genes are given only for firm matches. The size field is filled for only some rows; it gives once, few, many or a size class.

CASSGTGPYEQYF	TGTGCCAGCAGCGGAACAGGGCCCTACGAGCAGTACTTC	TRBV7-2	TRBJ2-7	NA	NA
CASSLGQGDIQYF	TGTGCCAGCAGCTTAGGACAGGGGGACATTCAGTACTTC	TRBV11-3	TRBJ2-4	TRBD1	NA
CSGEQGEAFF	TGCAGCGGTGAGCAGGGAGAAGCTTTCTTT	TRBV29-1	TRBJ1-1	NA	NA
CTSSQAPRAPGLAEDTQYF	TGCACCAGCAGCCAAGCCCCTCGCGCCCCCGGACTAGCGGAAGATACGCAGTATTTT	TRBV1	TRBJ2-3	NA	NA
CASSFPEQGPRETQYF	TGCGCCAGCAGCTTCCCAGAACAGGGACCTCGGGAGACCCAGTACTTC	TRBV5-1	TRBJ2-5	NA	NA
CASSSTGEYQPQHF	TGTGCCAGCAGCTCGACAGGGGAGTATCAGCCCCAGCATTTT	TRBV11-2	TRBJ1-5	TRBD1	few
CASSYPRAGWEETQYF	TGTGCCAGCAGTTACCCCCGAGCGGGGTGGGAGGAGACCCAGTACTTC	TRBV6-6	TRBJ2-5	TRBD2	NA
CASRRNSDTEAFF	TGCGCCAGCAGGCGGAATTCCGACACTGAAGCTTTCTTT	TRBV4-3	TRBJ1-1	NA	NA
CATKGQPSTDTQYF	TGCGCCACCAAGGGACAGCCTAGCACAGATACGCAGTATTTT	TRBV5-1	TRBJ2-3	TRBD1	NA
CASSRSAGTVNTGELFF	TGTGCCAGCAGCAGGAGCGCCGGGACAGTGAACACCGGGGAGCTGTTTTTT	TRBV7-3	TRBJ2-2	TRBD1	NA
CASRSGAGTNTDTQYF	TGTGCCAGCAGGAGCGGAGCGGGGACTAACACAGATACGCAGTATTTT	TRBV7-6	TRBJ2-3	TRBD2	NA
CASSGDRVRPQHF	TGTGCCAGCAGTGGGGACAGGGTACGGCCCCAGCATTTT	TRBV12-3/TRBV12-4	TRBJ1-5	TRBD1	NA
CASSQGERAIQYF	TGTGCCAGCAGCCAAGGGGAGCGAGCCATTCAGTACTTC	TRBV14	TRBJ2-4	NA	NA
CASKRQGTYEQYF	TGTGCCAGCAAGAGACAGGGTACGTACGAGCAGTACTTC	TRBV28	TRBJ2-7	TRBD1	NA
CASSSRGRRDEKLFF	TGCGCCAGCAGCTCCAGGGGGCGGCGGGATGAAAAACTGTTTTTT	TRBV5-1	TRBJ1-4	TRBD1	NA